The 8 T cell receptor beta chains given below trace back to one sample, sequenced in a study of CD8+ T cells in alopecia areata. After isolation, RNA underwent reverse transcription to generate cDNA as the sequencing template. This table comes from immunoSEQ multiplex PCR, and its TCRdb copy is limited to in-frame clones, with some not included. The data hold some 200,000 clones, with about 60% observed a single time. As to treatment: oral pan-JAK inhibitor, 5-10 mg twice daily. Material: CD4+ T cells sorted from blood, obtained at week 4, from a patient treated with tofacitinib. All receptors derive from a human donor with alopecia areata.

The chain is built from TRBV18 and TRBJ2-7; 8 nucleotides match TRBD1. This CDR3 is built from 13 residues. V gave up 6 bases and J gave up 9 bases; unmatched junction bases: 10. Germline lookup yields CDR1 KGHSH and CDR2 LQKENI. The CDR3 DNA reads TGTGCCAGCTCGCCAGGGACAGGACAACCGCAGTACTTC. Translation: CASSPGTGQPQYF.

The chain carries TRBV5-1 and TRBJ2-3, with D possibly TRBD1 on 6 matching bases. The V end was cut by 3 bases, the J end by 0 bases, with 11 bases between. The CDR3 length is 15 residues. Germline CDR1 is SGHRS and CDR2 is YFSETQ. The CDR3 is CASSSRDTSTDTQYF. The CDR3 DNA follows: TGCGCCAGCAGCTCCCGGGACACTAGCACAGATACGCAGTATTTT.

This clone has just one count. The chain couples TRBV29-1 to TRBJ1-1; 8 bases align to TRBD1. The ends lost 4 bases at V and 10 bases at J; junction bases unmatched: 5. In germline, CDR1 is SQVTM, CDR2 ANQGSEA. This CDR3 is built from 11 residues. The CDR3 is CSVGQGIGAFF. In nucleotides, the CDR3 is TGCAGCGTTGGACAGGGGATTGGAGCTTTCTTT.

This chain links TRBV6-5 with TRBJ1-5, with 7 nucleotides matching TRBD1. The CDR3 sequence is 13 residues long. With 5 bases clipped from V and 5 bases from J, the junction kept 3 bases outside the gene matches. The germline CDR1 and CDR2 sequences are MNHEY and SVGAGI. CDR3 region: CASSGDRDQPQHF. The CDR3 region has the DNA TGTGCCAGCAGTGGGGACAGAGATCAGCCCCAGCATTTT.

This clone was seen repeatedly, ten times or more. J is TRBJ2-5 and V is TRBV15, with unresolved D. Looked up from germline, CDR1 is LNHNV and CDR2 is YYDKDF (reference sequence). Deletions cut 0 bases from V and 2 bases from J, with 13 bases between. This CDR3 spans 16 amino acids. The CDR3 DNA follows: TGTGCCACCAGCAGAGATAGGATTGGCAGTCAAGAGACCCAGTACTTC. It codes for CATSRDRIGSQETQYF. The whole variable domain, remainder taken from reference TRBV15 and TRBJ2-5, is DAMVIQNPRYQVTQFGKPVTLSCSQTLNHNVMYWYQQKSSQAPKLLFHYYDKDFNNEADTPDNFQSRRPNTSFCFLDIRSPGLGDTAMYLCATSRDRIGSQETQYFGPGTRLLVL.

This rearrangement joins TRBV25-1 to TRBJ2-5; 9 bases match TRBD1. V was pared by 4 bases and J by 3 bases, with 6 bases of the junction left unmatched. The CDR3 contains 15 residues. Germline values: CDR1 MGHDK, CDR2 SYGVNS. The DNA for the CDR3 is TGTGCCAGCAGTGCCGGACAGGGGACAAAAGAGACCCAGTACTTC. This codes for CASSAGQGTKETQYF. The variable domain in full, with the rest retrieved from reference TRBV25-1 and TRBJ2-5, is EADIYQTPRYLVIGTGKKITLECSQTMGHDKMYWYQQDPGMELHLIHYSYGVNSTEKGDLSSESTVSRIRTEHFPLTLESARPSHTSQYLCASSAGQGTKETQYFGPGTRLLVL.

The CDR3 loop is CASSQDVVGGAGDTQYF. In DNA form, the CDR3 reads TGTGCCAGCAGCCAAGATGTTGTCGGGGGGGCCGGGGATACGCAGTATTTT. This chain links TRBV14 with TRBJ2-3; 8 nucleotides agree with TRBD2. The CDR3 is made up of 17 amino acids. The trim removed 0 bases at V and 6 bases at J, leaving 11 bases unmatched. Germline CDR1 and CDR2: SGHDN and FVKESK.

V gene TRBV7-8 combines with J gene TRBJ1-2, with D maybe TRBD1 (5 bases). The CDR3 totals 14 residues. Trimming stripped 7 bases from V and 5 bases from J, with 17 bases between. Germline lookup yields CDR1 SGHVS and CDR2 FQNEAQ. CDR3 sequence reads: CASTLGTVGYGYTF. CDR3 DNA: TGTGCCAGCACCCTGGGGACTGTTGGGTATGGCTACACCTTC.